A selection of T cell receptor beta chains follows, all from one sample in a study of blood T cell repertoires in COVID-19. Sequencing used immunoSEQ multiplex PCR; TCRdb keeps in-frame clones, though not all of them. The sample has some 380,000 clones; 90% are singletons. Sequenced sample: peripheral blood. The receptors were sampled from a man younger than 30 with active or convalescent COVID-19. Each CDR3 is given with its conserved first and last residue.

CAWSSGGGQPQHF,TRBV30,TRBJ1-5
CASRPFSGRGGYEQYF,TRBV5-4,TRBJ2-7
CASSQDGQKGANEKLFF,TRBV3-1/TRBV3-2,TRBJ1-4
CASVSTGFGQPQHF,TRBV19,TRBJ1-5
CASSLLAGVSNEQFF,TRBV7-9,TRBJ2-1
CASSSGDRPEAFF,TRBV7-2,TRBJ1-1
CASSHGQNTDTQYF,TRBV4-1,TRBJ2-3
CAWSGDTQETQYF,TRBV30,TRBJ2-5
CASTTGSTEAFF,TRBV10-3,TRBJ1-1
CASSYSKLHNSPLHF,TRBV6-5,TRBJ1-6
CASSFSGYEQYF,TRBV25-1,TRBJ2-7
CASSLGVGEQFF,TRBV6-2/TRBV6-3,TRBJ2-1
CASSLTQVPYGYTF,TRBV4-1,TRBJ1-2
CASSLRGNYGYTF,TRBV5-8,TRBJ1-2
CASMGTNEKLFF,TRBV12-3/TRBV12-4,TRBJ1-4
CSVEGQGAFGYTF,TRBV29-1,TRBJ1-2